The 9 T cell receptor beta chains below were found in one sample sequenced in a study of PD-1 blockade in classical Hodgkin lymphoma (TCRdb year 2020). The time point label, read with the paper, signifies: cycle 4 day 1 (C4D1), after 5 to 7 weeks of nivolumab. Relapse after autologous stem cell transplantation had occurred in all trial patients, and cohorts A, B and C were distinguished by prior brentuximab vedotin exposure. Receptors were amplified or captured by the immunoSEQ multiplex PCR assay. TCRdb provides this immuneACCESS table in a form limited to in-frame rearrangements. Some clones are lacking; in checked studies, under half of them reflect an unresolved V gene, and why the rest are absent is not known. The sample records about 21,000 clones, 65% to 85% of which are singletons. Around 21% of the sample is held by the ten biggest clonotypes. The source was peripheral blood mononuclear cells (PBMCs), collected before the fourth cycle of nivolumab. These TCRs come from a human donor with classical Hodgkin lymphoma.

This chain links TRBV4-3 with TRBJ1-2; D is possibly TRBD1 (5 bases). CDR3 length: 18 amino acids. CDR1 and CDR2 from the germline V gene are LGHNA and YSLEER. With 0 bases removed from V and 5 bases from J, the gap between germline ends came to 22 bases. CDR3 in DNA: TGCGCCAGCAGCCAAGATTGGCCAGGGTCATGGCCCGTATATGGCTACACCTTC. Protein: CASSQDWPGSWPVYGYTF.

V is TRBV25-1 and J is TRBJ1-2, with D perhaps TRBD1 (5 bases). This CDR3 has 13 amino acids. V was trimmed by 6 bases and J by 8 bases, leaving 16 bases between them. Germline assignment: CDR1 MGHDK and CDR2 SYGVNS. In DNA, the CDR3 is TGTGCCAGCAGAAAAGGGGCCAGGCAAGGCTACACCTTC. Translation: CASRKGARQGYTF.

The CDR3 is CASSILRGSEAFF. The CDR3, as DNA: TGTGCCAGTAGTATATTGCGGGGGTCTGAAGCTTTCTTT. The rearrangement joins TRBV19 to TRBJ1-1; the D gene is possibly TRBD1 (5 bases). The germline V gene has CDR1 LNHDA and CDR2 SQIVND (reference sequence). The CDR3 length is 13 residues. V dropped 2 bases and J dropped 6 bases, with 10 bases sitting between them. The entire variable domain, with the rest obtained from reference TRBV19 and TRBJ1-1, is as follows: DGGITQSPKYLFRKEGQNVTLSCEQNLNHDAMYWYRQDPGQGLRLIYYSQIVNDFQKGDIAEGYSVSREKKESFPLTVTSAQKNPTAFYLCASSILRGSEAFFGQGTRLTVV.

The V gene is TRBV6-1, the J gene TRBJ1-2; 7 bases map to TRBD1. Per the germline V gene, CDR1 is MNHNS and CDR2 is SASEGT. The CDR3 has 15 amino acids. Trimming at V came to 2 bases and at J to 8 bases, leaving 11 bases not matched to a gene. CDR3 sequence: CASSESPTGERGYTF. DNA of the CDR3: TGTGCCAGCAGTGAATCCCCCACAGGGGAGAGAGGCTACACCTTC.

This clone has only one observation. CDR3 in amino acids: CASSPFGDRSNEKLFF. The CDR3 bases are TGCGCCAGCAGCCCCTTCGGGGATAGGTCTAATGAAAAACTGTTTTTT. The chain links TRBV4-1 to TRBJ1-4; D gene ambiguous. V shed 4 bases and J shed 3 bases, with 15 bases lying between them. The CDR3 sequence is 16 residues long. Germline CDR1 MGHRA, CDR2 YSYEKL.

The V gene is TRBV10-3, the J gene TRBJ2-3; D is perhaps TRBD2 (6 bases). The CDR3 has 15 amino acids. Germline values: CDR1 ENHRY, CDR2 SYGVKD. Between the trimmed V and J ends, which lost 4 bases and 4 bases, there was a span of 15 bases. DNA of the CDR3: TGTGCCATCAGTGTCCCGGGAGACGGGGCAGATACGCAGTATTTT. Translating gives CAISVPGDGADTQYF.

This CDR3 reads CASGKGIGKTDTQYF. Written as DNA, the CDR3 is TGTGCTAGTGGAAAAGGGATAGGAAAGACAGATACGCAGTATTTT. The chain is built from TRBV12-5 and TRBJ2-3, with D uncertain. This CDR3 comprises 15 residues. CDR1 and CDR2 (germline): LGHNT, FRNRAP. V was pared by 6 bases and J by 3 bases, with 16 bases between.

The rearrangement uses TRBV5-6 and TRBJ2-3; the D gene is possibly TRBD2 (6 bases). CDR3 size: 13 residues. The V end was cut by 3 bases, the J end by 7 bases, with 12 bases between. Germline lookup yields CDR1 SGHDT and CDR2 YYEEEE. The CDR3 DNA reads TGTGCCAGCAGCTCACCGGGGGTGAATACGCAGTATTTT. Translated: CASSSPGVNTQYF.

The chain uses TRBV19 and TRBJ2-1, with a weak D call TRBD1 (5 bases). Germline V gives CDR1 LNHDA, CDR2 SQIVND (reference sequence). Trimming took off 1 base at V and 7 bases at J, with 11 bases between the two ends. The CDR3 runs 14 residues. CDR3 DNA: TGTGCCAGTAGTATAGTCCAGGGTTCTAATGAGCAGTTCTTC. Translated, it gives CASSIVQGSNEQFF.